Listed below are T cell receptor beta chains from one sample, sequenced in a study of molecular identifiers for immune sequencing clone quantification. TCRdb used MiXCR to reprocess the PCR reads, holding one entry per CDR3 protein. The sample lists about 640,000 distinct CDR3 sequences, 15% to 20% seen once, with roughly 0.9% in the top ten. The sequencing sample was made of naive CD8+ T cells from blood, with Jurkat cell RNA spiked in. These receptor sequences come from a human donor in good health. Some libraries in this study had Jurkat cell RNA spiked in. Each CDR3 is given with its conserved first and last residue. The D gene is left open where the match is weak. Some rows mark clone size as missing; the rest say once, few, many or name a class of expanded clone.

>NA|TRBJ2-3|many|TRBV12-3/TRBV12-4
CASTLKRPGPSTDTQYF
TGTGCCAGCACCCTGAAGAGGCCGGGACCCAGCACAGATACGCAGTATTTT
>NA|TRBJ2-4|many|TRBV28
CASSFRGPKNIQYF
TGTGCCAGCAGTTTTAGAGGACCCAAAAACATTCAGTACTTC
>NA|TRBJ2-1|few|TRBV28
CASSGDGGPTNEQFF
TGTGCCAGCAGTGGGGACGGAGGGCCGACCAATGAGCAGTTCTTC
>NA|TRBJ2-3|many|TRBV6-5
CASRLTGHSTDTQYF
TGTGCCAGCAGGTTAACAGGGCATAGCACAGATACGCAGTATTTT
>NA|TRBJ2-1|NA|TRBV7-9
CASSLGGQLDTEQFF
TGTGCCAGCAGCTTGGGGGGACAGCTCGACACCGAGCAGTTCTTC
>TRBD1|TRBJ1-1|few|TRBV7-9
CASSSIQGKNTEAFF
TGTGCCAGCAGCTCCATACAGGGGAAGAACACTGAAGCTTTCTTT
>TRBD1|TRBJ1-1|many|TRBV7-6
CASSPGGLTDEAFF
TGTGCCAGCAGCCCAGGGGGTTTGACAGATGAAGCTTTCTTT
>TRBD2|TRBJ2-1|many|TRBV25-1
CASSEGLAGGGEQFF
TGTGCCAGCAGCGAGGGACTAGCGGGAGGGGGTGAGCAGTTCTTC
>NA|TRBJ1-5|NA|TRBV7-9
CASSLGGVNQPRHF
TGTGCCAGCAGCTTGGGGGGGGTGAATCAGCCCCGGCATTTT
>NA|TRBJ1-1|many|TRBV11-2
CASSPQWSGSTEAFF
TGTGCCAGTTCCCCCCAATGGAGTGGGAGCACTGAAGCTTTCTTT
>NA|TRBJ1-1|few|TRBV27
CASRGAQVEAFF
TGTGCCAGCAGGGGGGCTCAGGTTGAAGCTTTCTTT
>NA|TRBJ2-1|few|TRBV20-1
CCAREQGLSYNEQFF
TGCTGTGCTAGGGAACAGGGTCTTTCCTACAATGAGCAGTTCTTC
>NA|TRBJ2-5|many|TRBV4-1
CASSQVKGMGPETQYF
TGCGCCAGCAGCCAAGTTAAGGGTATGGGGCCAGAGACCCAGTACTTC
>NA|TRBJ2-5|many|TRBV7-9
CASSPAYEKETQYF
TGTGCCAGCAGCCCGGCGTATGAGAAAGAGACCCAGTACTTC
>NA|TRBJ2-7|many|TRBV28
CASSSYGKSEQYF
TGTGCCAGCAGTTCCTACGGGAAGAGCGAGCAGTACTTC
>TRBD2|TRBJ2-1|NA|TRBV4-3
CASSQDASGTYNEQFF
TGCGCCAGCAGCCAAGATGCTAGCGGGACCTACAATGAGCAGTTCTTC
>NA|TRBJ2-6|few|TRBV19
CASSHGGLSGANVLTF
TGTGCCAGTAGTCACGGGGGCCTGTCTGGGGCCAACGTCCTGACTTTC
>TRBD1|TRBJ2-3|many|TRBV27
CASSLVRDRITDTQYF
TGTGCCAGCAGTCTAGTCCGGGACAGGATCACAGATACGCAGTATTTT
>NA|TRBJ2-1|NA|TRBV24-1
CATSDSRGYSSYNEQFF
TGTGCCACCAGTGATTCACGAGGGTACAGCTCCTACAATGAGCAGTTCTTC
>NA|TRBJ1-6|many|TRBV7-9
CASSRPNSPLHF
TGTGCCAGCAGTAGACCTAATTCACCCCTCCACTTT
>TRBD2|TRBJ2-5|many|TRBV5-6
CASSLAAGVRETQYF
TGTGCCAGCAGCTTGGCCGCGGGAGTACGGGAGACCCAGTACTTC
>NA|TRBJ1-1|many|TRBV28
CASSFWAAGTEAFF
TGTGCCAGCAGTTTCTGGGCGGCGGGTACTGAAGCTTTCTTT
>TRBD1|TRBJ2-7|NA|TRBV6-2/TRBV6-3
CASSYPGQVVDEQYF
TGTGCCAGCAGTTACCCGGGACAGGTCGTGGACGAGCAGTACTTC
>NA|TRBJ2-5|many|TRBV19
CASSPFNLAAKETQYF
TGTGCCAGTAGTCCCTTCAATCTTGCGGCCAAAGAGACCCAGTACTTC
>NA|TRBJ2-1|few|TRBV9
CASSAGASSYNEQFF
TGTGCCAGCAGCGCCGGGGCCTCCTCCTACAATGAGCAGTTCTTC
>NA|TRBJ1-1|many|TRBV6-5
CASRTGENTEAFF
TGTGCCAGCAGAACTGGGGAGAACACTGAAGCTTTCTTT
>TRBD2|TRBJ2-5|NA|TRBV20-1
CSARAPLAGETQYF
TGCAGTGCTAGAGCCCCCTTAGCGGGGGAGACCCAGTACTTC
>TRBD1|TRBJ1-2|many|TRBV7-9
CASSISLQGLGYGYTF
TGTGCCAGCAGCATTAGCCTACAGGGGCTTGGCTATGGCTACACCTTC
>NA|TRBJ2-7|NA|TRBV4-3
CASSQAHAAGTYYEQYF
TGCGCCAGCAGCCAAGCTCACGCTGCCGGGACATACTACGAGCAGTACTTC
>NA|TRBJ2-7|many|TRBV27
CASSRDGRLGYEQYF
TGTGCCAGCAGTCGAGATGGTCGACTGGGTTACGAGCAGTACTTC
>NA|TRBJ1-1|many|TRBV5-8
CASSLGSPNTEAFF
TGTGCCAGCAGCTTGGGATCCCCAAACACTGAAGCTTTCTTT
>NA|TRBJ2-5|many|TRBV7-9
CASSSPRRDQETQYF
TGTGCCAGCAGCTCGCCACGACGGGACCAAGAGACCCAGTACTTC
>TRBD1|TRBJ1-2|many|TRBV6-1
CASRDRTAYGYTF
TGTGCCAGCAGGGACAGGACAGCCTATGGCTACACCTTC
>NA|TRBJ2-7|NA|TRBV19
CASGYAGEQYF
TGTGCCAGTGGCTACGCGGGGGAGCAGTACTTC
>TRBD1|TRBJ1-1|NA|TRBV15
CATSATGGIYTEAFF
TGTGCCACCAGCGCCACAGGGGGCATCTACACTGAAGCTTTCTTT
>NA|TRBJ2-7|NA|TRBV13
CASSLGSAQVEQYF
TGTGCCAGCAGCTTAGGCTCGGCGCAGGTCGAGCAGTACTTC
>TRBD1|TRBJ1-2|NA|TRBV4-3
CASSQDSTGVYGYTF
TGCGCCAGCAGCCAAGACTCGACAGGGGTCTATGGCTACACCTTC
>NA|TRBJ2-7|few|TRBV6-1
CASSDNPGLYEQYF
TGTGCCAGCAGTGACAACCCAGGCCTCTACGAGCAGTACTTC
>TRBD2|TRBJ2-1|NA|TRBV4-3
CASSRAHSGDPYNEQFF
TGCGCCAGCAGCCGAGCTCATAGCGGGGACCCCTACAATGAGCAGTTCTTC
>TRBD1|TRBJ2-1|few|TRBV6-5
CASSYGGQGFF
TGTGCCAGCAGTTACGGGGGACAGGGCTTCTTC
>NA|TRBJ1-6|few|TRBV6-6
CASNAGSARSYNSPLHF
TGTGCCAGCAATGCGGGATCCGCACGCTCCTATAATTCACCCCTCCACTTT